The 26 T cell receptor beta chains presented below share a single source sample, sequenced in a study of blood T cell repertoires in COVID-19. Sequencing used immunoSEQ multiplex PCR; TCRdb keeps in-frame clones, though not all of them. The sample consists of some 250,000 clones, roughly 85% of them appearing once. The sample comprised peripheral blood. These TCRs come from a young woman with acute or convalescent COVID-19.

The chain couples TRBV19 to TRBJ1-3; D is perhaps TRBD1 (5 bases). Between the trimmed V and J ends, which lost 4 bases and 4 bases, there was a span of 14 bases. Per germline, CDR1 LNHDA and CDR2 SQIVND (reference sequence). The CDR3 is 15 residues long. CDR3 in amino acids: CASSTPGGAGNTIYF. CDR3 DNA: TGTGCCAGTAGTACCCCCGGAGGGGCAGGAAACACCATATATTTT. Together with reference TRBV19 and TRBJ1-3, the CDR3 gives the full variable domain: DGGITQSPKYLFRKEGQNVTLSCEQNLNHDAMYWYRQDPGQGLRLIYYSQIVNDFQKGDIAEGYSVSREKKESFPLTVTSAQKNPTAFYLCASSTPGGAGNTIYFGEGSWLTVV.

The chain couples TRBV13 to TRBJ1-1; D gene unclear. V was pared by 0 bases and J by 4 bases, with 6 bases between. CDR3 length equals 13 residues. Germline V gene sequence: CDR1 PRHDT, CDR2 FYEKMQ (reference sequence). Written as DNA, the CDR3 is TGTGCCAGCAGCTTAGGATGGAGCACTGAAGCTTTCTTT. Protein: CASSLGWSTEAFF.

The chain uses TRBV5-1 and TRBJ2-7; TRBD2 matches 10 bases. The V and J ends lost 2 bases and 5 bases, in that order; junction bases with no gene match: 7. This CDR3 has 15 residues. Looked up from germline, CDR1 is SGHRS and CDR2 is YFSETQ. CDR3 coding DNA: TGCGCCAGCAGCTTAGGCGCCGGGACTAGCGACGAGCAGTACTTC. Its protein product is CASSLGAGTSDEQYF.

The J gene is TRBJ2-3, the V gene TRBV6-5; maybe TRBD1 (6 bases). The CDR3 runs to 15 residues. Trimming took 7 bases from V and 0 from J, leaving 14 bases between them. Germline values: CDR1 MNHEY, CDR2 SVGAGI. CDR3 nucleotide sequence: TGTGCCAGCATTCGGGGACACACTAGCACAGATACGCAGTATTTT. Protein sequence: CASIRGHTSTDTQYF.

The rearrangement links TRBV7-2 to TRBJ2-7, with TRBD2 matching 13 bases. Germline lookup yields CDR1 SGHTA and CDR2 FQGNSA. CDR3 length: 15 amino acids. Losses at the gene ends were 5 bases for V and 4 bases for J; bases not matched to a gene: 5. This CDR3 reads CASSLRTSGSYEQYF. CDR3 nucleotides: TGTGCCAGCAGCCTCAGGACTAGCGGGAGTTACGAGCAGTACTTC.

The chain couples TRBV7-2 to TRBJ1-2, with 10 bases matching TRBD1. The CDR3 has 15 residues. Germline V CDR1 and CDR2: SGHTA, FQGNSA. With V trimmed by 5 bases and J by 4 bases, 7 bases remained unmatched. CDR3 loop: CASSTGQGGSYGYTF. The CDR3, as DNA: TGTGCCAGCAGCACCGGACAGGGGGGCTCCTATGGCTACACCTTC.

CDR3 in amino acids: CASGLWTLSYNEQFF. The CDR3 nucleotides are TGTGCCAGCGGGCTTTGGACTCTCTCATACAATGAGCAGTTCTTC. The V call is TRBV11-2, the J call TRBJ2-1; perhaps TRBD2 as D (5 bases). The CDR3 has 15 amino acids. Germline loops: CDR1 SGHAT, CDR2 FQNNGV. V lost 8 bases, J lost 4 bases, and 18 bases lay in between.

The rearrangement links TRBV30 to TRBJ2-1; TRBD2 aligns across 8 bases. CDR3 length equals 15 residues. The V segment lost 3 bases and the J segment 9 bases; nucleotides outside the gene matches: 13. Looked up from germline, CDR1 is GTSNPN and CDR2 is SVGIG (reference sequence). The CDR3 reads CAWSELGLDGSEQFF. CDR3 nucleotide sequence: TGTGCCTGGAGCGAACTGGGACTAGACGGGTCTGAGCAGTTCTTC.

The chain couples TRBV28 to TRBJ2-1, with a tentative D call TRBD1 (5 bases). CDR1 is MDHEN, CDR2 SYDVKM, per germline. Deletions cut 3 bases from V and 3 bases from J, with 15 bases between. The CDR3 totals 16 residues. The CDR3, as DNA: TGTGCCAGCAGTTTCCTGGGATGGGGCGTCTACAATGAGCAGTTCTTC. Amino acids: CASSFLGWGVYNEQFF.

The chain links TRBV10-3 to TRBJ2-2; 8 bases fit TRBD1. V lost 6 bases and J lost 7; bases outside the gene matches: 10. The CDR3 has 15 amino acids. The germline V gene encodes CDR1 ENHRY and CDR2 SYGVKD. CDR3 sequence reads: CAISERTGSGGELFF. CDR3 sequence (DNA): TGTGCCATCAGCGAGCGGACAGGGTCGGGCGGGGAGCTGTTTTTT.

This chain connects TRBV7-3 to TRBJ1-1, with D unresolved. This CDR3 is built from 13 residues. Trimming stripped 4 bases from V and 1 base from J, with 7 bases between. Per the germline V gene, CDR1 is SGHTA and CDR2 is FQGTGA. The CDR3: CASSSVKNTEAFF. DNA of the CDR3: TGTGCCAGCAGCTCCGTAAAGAACACTGAAGCTTTCTTT. Drawing the rest from reference TRBV7-3 and TRBJ1-1, the complete variable domain is GAGVSQTPSNKVTEKGKYVELRCDPISGHTALYWYRQSLGQGPEFLIYFQGTGAADDSGLPNDRFFAVRPEGSVSTLKIQRTERGDSAVYLCASSSVKNTEAFFGQGTRLTVV.

This sequence joins TRBV28 and TRBJ2-1; a possible D gene is TRBD2 (5 bases). In germline, CDR1 is MDHEN, CDR2 SYDVKM. V lost 5 bases and J 0 bases, leaving 14 bases between the germline ends. This CDR3 spans 16 amino acids. Here the CDR3 DNA reads TGTGCCAGCAGTCCATTCAGCGGCGACTCCTACAATGAGCAGTTCTTC. This encodes CASSPFSGDSYNEQFF.

The rearrangement links TRBV27 to TRBJ2-7; 7 positions match TRBD1. CDR3 size: 14 residues. V dropped 3 bases and J dropped 2; count of bases not matched to a gene: 4. CDR1 and CDR2 (germline): MNHEY, SMNVEV (reference sequence). DNA for the CDR3: TGTGCCAGCAGTTTGGGTCAGGGGGCCTACGAGCAGTACTTC. Its protein product is CASSLGQGAYEQYF.

V and J are TRBV6-2 or TRBV6-3 and TRBJ2-2, with 14 bases matching TRBD2. Germline values: CDR1 MNHEY, CDR2 SVGEGT. V shed 5 bases and J 6 bases; nucleotides not matched to a gene: 2. The CDR3 has 15 residues. CDR3 in amino acids: CASSPGLAGAGELFF. The CDR3 bases are TGTGCCAGCAGTCCGGGACTAGCGGGAGCCGGGGAGCTGTTTTTT.

V usage is TRBV10-3 and J usage is TRBJ2-7; TRBD2 agrees at 7 bases. There are 13 residues in the CDR3. Germline assignment: CDR1 ENHRY and CDR2 SYGVKD. V lost 2 bases to trimming and J lost 2 bases; unmatched junction nucleotides: 0. DNA for the CDR3: TGTGCCATCAGTGAGGGGACTACCTACGAGCAGTACTTC. Translating it yields CAISEGTTYEQYF.

This chain links TRBV7-9 with TRBJ2-1; tentative D call: TRBD1 (8 bases). V lost 0 bases, J lost 6 bases, and 15 bases lay in between. This CDR3 is 16 amino acids long. Per germline, CDR1 SEHNR and CDR2 FQNEAQ (reference sequence). The CDR3 spells CASSLAQGAGVNEQFF. The CDR3 nucleotides are TGTGCCAGCAGCTTAGCCCAGGGGGCGGGAGTCAATGAGCAGTTCTTC. The full variable domain, with the rest looked up from reference TRBV7-9 and TRBJ2-1, is DTGVSQNPRHKITKRGQNVTFRCDPISEHNRLYWYRQTLGQGPEFLTYFQNEAQLEKSRLLSDRFSAERPKGSFSTLEIQRTEQGDSAMYLCASSLAQGAGVNEQFFGPGTRLTVL.

The chain is built from TRBV19 and TRBJ2-7; possible D gene TRBD1, 6 bases. This CDR3 contains 17 residues. The germline V gene has CDR1 LNHDA and CDR2 SQIVND (reference sequence). Trimming left V 3 bases short and J 6 bases short, with 24 bases between. The CDR3 region has the DNA TGTGCCAGTAGTATTAGTACAGGGTTGACGTCTTTCGCCGAGCAGTACTTC. It specifies CASSISTGLTSFAEQYF.

J is TRBJ2-7 and V is TRBV4-2, with TRBD2 matching over 7 bases. There are 17 residues in the CDR3. Germline CDR1 reads LGHNA; CDR2 reads YNFKEQ. V trimming: 1 base; J trimming: 3 bases; junction bases outside the gene matches: 12. CDR3 residues: CASSQVGPTGTNYEQYF. The CDR3 nucleotides are TGTGCCAGCAGCCAAGTGGGTCCAACCGGGACTAACTACGAGCAGTACTTC.

The chain recombines TRBV7-9 with TRBJ2-7, with a tentative D call TRBD1 (6 bases). CDR3 length equals 18 residues. Germline values: CDR1 SEHNR, CDR2 FQNEAQ (reference sequence). V shed 5 bases and J shed 3 bases, with 26 bases lying between them. CDR3 loop: CASSPSMDWDIIFYEQYF. DNA of the CDR3: TGTGCCAGCAGCCCCAGCATGGATTGGGACATAATCTTCTACGAGCAGTACTTC.

This clone was detected once. V gene TRBV7-9 combines with J gene TRBJ1-5; unclear D gene. CDR1 and CDR2 (germline): SEHNR, FQNEAQ (reference sequence). Trimming shortened V by 3 bases and J by 4 bases, and 7 bases separated the two germline ends. The CDR3 extends over 13 amino acids. For the CDR3, the DNA is TGTGCCAGCAGCTTGTCGGGGAATCAGCCCCAGCATTTT. Translation gives CASSLSGNQPQHF.

The chain carries TRBV2 and TRBJ2-3; a weak D match, TRBD2 (6 bases). Germline V gene data show CDR1 as SNHLY and CDR2 as FYNNEI. This CDR3 has 15 amino acids. V lost 5 bases and J 0 bases, leaving 12 bases between the germline ends. Here the CDR3 DNA reads TGTGCCAGCAGTCTGCTAGCGACTAGCACAGATACGCAGTATTTT. Its protein product is CASSLLATSTDTQYF.

This chain uses TRBV30 with TRBJ2-7; D is perhaps TRBD2 (6 bases). The CDR3 spans 15 residues. Germline CDR1 is GTSNPN and CDR2 is SVGIG (reference sequence). V was pared by 2 bases and J by 0 bases, with 14 bases between. In DNA, the CDR3 is TGTGCCTGGAGTCCTGTTAGCGGCCACTCCTACGAGCAGTACTTC. This translates into CAWSPVSGHSYEQYF.

The chain joins TRBV7-9 to TRBJ2-1, with no clear D. The CDR3 has 14 amino acids. V was pared by 9 bases and J by 3 bases, with 15 bases between. In germline, CDR1 is SEHNR, CDR2 FQNEAQ (reference sequence). CDR3 amino acids: CASMVLTDYNEQFF. CDR3 in DNA: TGTGCCAGTATGGTGCTAACAGACTACAATGAGCAGTTCTTC.

The CDR3 bases are TGTGCCAGCAGTTACTTAGCCGGGGGCACTGAAGCTTTCTTT. Protein product: CASSYLAGGTEAFF. The gene calls are TRBV6-5 and TRBJ1-1; the D gene is possibly TRBD1 (5 bases). Germline loops: CDR1 MNHEY, CDR2 SVGAGI. The V gene lost 1 base and the J gene lost 4 bases, with 10 bases spanning the gap. The CDR3 sequence is 14 residues long.

With regard to this clone: Other DNA sequences in the same sample also yield this CDR3. The chain joins TRBV28 to TRBJ2-7; D call uncertain. This CDR3 is 11 amino acids long. CDR1 is MDHEN and CDR2 is SYDVKM in the germline V gene. V dropped 5 bases and J dropped 4 bases, with 6 bases sitting between them. The CDR3 sequence: CASSDSYEQYF. The CDR3 nucleotides read TGTGCCAGCAGTGACTCATACGAGCAGTACTTC.

The rearrangement links TRBV7-2 to TRBJ1-2; the match to TRBD1 covers 10 bases. The CDR3 spans 15 residues. With V trimmed by 0 bases and J by 6 bases, 4 bases remained unmatched. CDR1 is SGHTA, CDR2 FQGNSA, per germline. This CDR3 is CASSLASGTGDGYTF. The DNA for the CDR3 is TGTGCCAGCAGCTTAGCCTCCGGGACAGGGGATGGCTACACCTTC.